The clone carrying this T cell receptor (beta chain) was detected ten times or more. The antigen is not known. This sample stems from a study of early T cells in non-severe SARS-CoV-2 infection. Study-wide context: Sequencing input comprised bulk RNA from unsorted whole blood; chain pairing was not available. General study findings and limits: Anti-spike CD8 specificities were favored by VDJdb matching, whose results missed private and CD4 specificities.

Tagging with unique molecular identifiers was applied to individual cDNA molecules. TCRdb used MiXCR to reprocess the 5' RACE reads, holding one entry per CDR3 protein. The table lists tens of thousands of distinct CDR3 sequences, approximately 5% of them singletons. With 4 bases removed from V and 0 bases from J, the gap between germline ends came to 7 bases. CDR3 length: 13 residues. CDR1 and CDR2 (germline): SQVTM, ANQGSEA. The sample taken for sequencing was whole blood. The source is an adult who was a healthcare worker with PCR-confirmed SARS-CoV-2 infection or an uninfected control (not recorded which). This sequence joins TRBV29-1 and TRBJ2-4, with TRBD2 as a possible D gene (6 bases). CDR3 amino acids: CSVGGLAKNIQYF. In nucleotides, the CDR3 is TGCAGCGTTGGGGGACTAGCCAAAAACATTCAGTACTTC. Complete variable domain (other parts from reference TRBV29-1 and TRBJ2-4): SAVISQKPSRDICQRGTSLTIQCQVDSQVTMMFWYRQQPGQSLTLIATANQGSEATYESGFVIDKFPISRPNLTFSTLTVSNMSPEDSSIYLCSVGGLAKNIQYFGAGTRLSVL.